Listed here are 15 T cell receptor beta chains from one sample, sequenced in a study of radiation and T cells in renal cell carcinoma. The sample's time point: baseline pretreatment blood. Treatment denoted: 15 Gy SBRT to primary tumor, nephrectomy 4 weeks later. Measured with immunoSEQ multiplex PCR; TCRdb has only the in-frame clones, and not every one. The sample has 45,000 to 65,000 clones, around 78% seen once. This specimen consisted of blood, obtained from a patient whose treatment included radiotherapy and nephrectomy. These receptors were taken from a man aged 55 to 70 with renal cell carcinoma.

The chain uses TRBV10-1 and TRBJ2-1; TRBD2 matches at 8 bases. Germline V gives CDR1 WNHNN, CDR2 SYGVQD (reference sequence). The CDR3 totals 15 residues. The trim removed 1 base at V and 5 bases at J, leaving 4 bases unmatched. CDR3 amino acids: CASSELTSEHNEQFF. CDR3 bases: TGCGCCAGCAGTGAGTTGACTAGCGAGCACAATGAGCAGTTCTTC.

This sequence joins TRBV19 and TRBJ1-5; D is uncertain. CDR3 length equals 12 residues. Trimming took off 9 bases at V and 4 bases at J, with 10 bases between the two ends. Germline assignment: CDR1 LNHDA and CDR2 SQIVND (reference sequence). CDR3 region: CASRDQNQPQHF. CDR3 DNA: TGTGCCAGCCGGGATCAAAATCAGCCCCAGCATTTT.

The gene calls are TRBV19 and TRBJ1-1; maybe TRBD1 (5 bases). Trimming shortened V by 1 base and J by 6 bases, and 24 bases separated the two germline ends. This CDR3 contains 18 residues. The germline CDR1 and CDR2 sequences are LNHDA and SQIVND (reference sequence). Here the CDR3 reads CASSIGGVVGTQVAEAFF. Written as DNA, the CDR3 is TGTGCCAGTAGTATAGGGGGCGTCGTGGGGACTCAGGTCGCTGAAGCTTTCTTT.

CDR3 bases: TGTGCCAGCAGCCAAACCGGTTCAACCGGGGAGCTGTTTTTT. It codes for CASSQTGSTGELFF. V usage is TRBV14 and J usage is TRBJ2-2; no clear D gene. From germline, CDR1 is SGHDN and CDR2 FVKESK. V was trimmed by 2 bases and J by 5 bases, leaving 9 bases between them. The CDR3 is made up of 14 amino acids.

The chain is built from TRBV5-6 and TRBJ1-2; TRBD1 aligns across 9 bases. This CDR3 is built from 15 residues. Germline CDR1 and CDR2: SGHDT and YYEEEE. Trimming took 4 bases from V and 7 from J; bases not matched to a gene: 11. The CDR3 region is CASSTYRDRVLGYTF. For the CDR3, the DNA is TGTGCCAGCAGCACATACCGGGACAGGGTTCTTGGCTACACCTTC. The full variable domain, with the rest looked up from reference TRBV5-6 and TRBJ1-2, is DAGVTQSPTHLIKTRGQQVTLRCSPKSGHDTVSWYQQALGQGPQFIFQYYEEEERQRGNFPDRFSGHQFPNYSSELNVNALLLGDSALYLCASSTYRDRVLGYTFGSGTRLTVV.

The gene calls are TRBV11-3 and TRBJ2-5, with 8 positions matching TRBD2. J lost 1 base, V lost 0 bases, and 4 bases had no gene match. The CDR3 contains 16 residues. Germline-derived CDR1 and CDR2 are SGHNT and YENEEA. CDR3 residues: CASSLERGAGQETQYF. In nucleotides, the CDR3 is TGTGCCAGCAGCTTAGAGCGGGGGGCTGGCCAAGAGACCCAGTACTTC.

The rearrangement uses TRBV7-2 and TRBJ2-3; TRBD2 matches at 10 bases. There are 16 residues in the CDR3. The germline gives CDR1 SGHTA, CDR2 FQGNSA. The J segment lost 2 bases and the V segment lost 7 bases, leaving 9 bases of the junction unmatched. The CDR3, as DNA: TGTGCCAGCACCCGCAGAGCGGGGGGGCCCACAGATACGCAGTATTTT. This translates into CASTRRAGGPTDTQYF.

This chain connects TRBV7-3 to TRBJ2-3; 10 nucleotides line up with TRBD1. After removal of 5 bases from V and 3 bases from J, the junction contained 8 bases not matched to a gene. This CDR3 spans 16 amino acids. The germline CDR1 and CDR2 sequences are SGHTA and FQGTGA. CDR3 loop: CASSETGGAGTDTQYF. CDR3 DNA sequence: TGTGCCAGCAGCGAGACAGGGGGCGCGGGTACAGATACGCAGTATTTT.

V gene TRBV7-8 combines with J gene TRBJ2-1; D is ambiguous. CDR1 SGHVS and CDR2 FQNEAQ come from the germline V gene. Trimming stripped 5 bases from V and 3 bases from J, with 17 bases between. The CDR3 runs to 16 residues. CDR3 amino acids: CASSGLSSRSYNEQFF. CDR3 coding DNA: TGTGCCAGCAGCGGCCTATCTTCCCGAAGCTACAATGAGCAGTTCTTC.

This chain links TRBV6-1 with TRBJ2-7, with a weak D call TRBD1 (5 bases). This CDR3 region has 13 residues. V was clipped by 6 bases and J by 4 bases, with 13 bases between them. The germline CDR1 and CDR2 sequences are MNHNS and SASEGT. The CDR3 region has the DNA TGTGCCAGCAGCAGAGACAGAATATACGAGCAGTACGTC. It specifies CASSRDRIYEQYV.

This clone has a handful of counts. This sequence joins TRBV11-1 and TRBJ2-1; TRBD1 aligns across 7 bases. The junction had 7 bases not matched to a gene; V was cut back by 5 bases and J by 9 bases. The CDR3 is 13 amino acids. Germline lookup yields CDR1 SGHAT and CDR2 FQDESV (reference sequence). The CDR3 loop reads CASSPRDSPEQFF. The DNA for the CDR3 is TGTGCCAGCAGCCCTCGGGACAGCCCTGAGCAGTTCTTC.

The chain links TRBV21-1 to TRBJ2-3. TRBV21-1 is given as a pseudogene. There are 19 residues in the CDR3. The CDR3 spells CASSKMGPGRGLFPDTQYF. CDR3 nucleotide sequence: TGTGCCAGCAGCAAAATGGGCCCGGGGAGGGGGCTATTCCCAGATACGCAGTATTTT.

The chain combines TRBV7-3 with TRBJ2-2; 9 bases line up with TRBD1. The junction had 3 bases not matched to a gene; V was cut back by 0 bases and J by 4 bases. The CDR3 loop spans 16 amino acids. Germline V gene lookup returns CDR1 SGHTA and CDR2 FQGTGA. CDR3 residues: CASSLTPTGGTGELFF. Here the CDR3 DNA reads TGTGCCAGCAGCTTAACCCCGACAGGGGGCACCGGGGAGCTGTTTTTT.

The chain combines TRBV27 with TRBJ1-5; 7 bases agree with TRBD1. V was clipped by 5 bases and J by 2 bases; unmatched bases: 9. Germline CDR1 is MNHEY and CDR2 is SMNVEV (reference sequence). This CDR3 region has 16 residues. The CDR3 DNA sequence: TGTGCCAGCAGTCCACTAATCCAGGGGGGCAATCAGCCCCAGCATTTT. Its protein product is CASSPLIQGGNQPQHF.

The rearrangement links TRBV30 to TRBJ1-2; D remains ambiguous. The V gene's germline CDR1 is GTSNPN and CDR2 SVGIG (reference sequence). V was clipped by 5 bases and J by 3 bases, with 10 bases between them. The CDR3 is 12 amino acids. The CDR3 protein is CAWETYDYGYTF. DNA for the CDR3: TGTGCCTGGGAGACCTATGACTATGGCTACACCTTC. Variable domain in full (rest from reference TRBV30 and TRBJ1-2): SQTIHQWPATLVQPVGSPLSLECTVEGTSNPNLYWYRQAAGRGLQLLFYSVGIGQISSEVPQNLSASRPQDRQFILSSKKLLLSDSGFYLCAWETYDYGYTFGSGTRLTVV.